The following is a T cell receptor beta chain sequence with its context. Its cognate antigen has yet to be identified. Base qualities are not provided; no much larger clone lies one nucleotide away. Reading from cysteine to phenylalanine, the CDR3 counts 15 amino acids. Of all the DNA, just the CDR3 is kept, 45 bases in frame from base 1. The germline V gene sets CDR1 to SGHVS and CDR2 to FQNEAQ. V is trimmed back by 2 bases and J by 4 bases, and the junction contains 6 bases that no gene match accounts for. The immunoSEQ Assay, a bias-controlled multiplex PCR, was used to amplify TCRbeta CDR3 regions from genomic DNA. The original methods were these. The number of nucleated cells in each sample was estimated by amplification of reference gene primers within the assay. Sequence reads were collapsed and filtered to measure the absolute abundance of every unique TCRbeta CDR3 rearrangement. For each sample, productive Simpson clonality was calculated as the square root of Simpson's diversity index across productive rearrangements. Entries here come from immuneACCESS through TCRdb and include only in-frame sequences with V and J called. Some clones fail to appear in such tables; in the studies checked, an unresolved V gene covers under half of the shortfall, and the cause of the remainder is unknown. That table furnishes V, J and clone size, whereas the DNA furnished D and trimming. The sample contains around 250,000 clones, 86% of them found a single time. Together, the top ten hold over 5.5% of the sample.

This entry comes from a study of blood T cell repertoires in COVID-19 (dated by TCRdb to between 2020 and 2021). With regard to the full study: Samples from collaborators originated in the United States, Italy and Spain and spanned both the acute and convalescent phases of COVID-19. The repertoires were made available in a free public database intended to serve as a resource for research on the immune response to SARS-CoV-2. Where available, HLA class I and class II types were taken from metadata supplied by the sample provider and were not determined by assay-based typing. Sample metadata almost always included a de-identified subject ID, COVID-19 status, age in years and sex. The samples were drawn from the first 160 participants of the ongoing ImmuneRACE study and from 950 to 1,500 subjects provided by 6 global collaborators. The dataset comprised deeply sampled blood TCRbeta repertoires from subjects exposed to, actively infected with, or recovered from COVID-19. The material from the prospective study consisted of cDNA or gDNA derived from T cells, B-cell-depleted T cells, or PBMCs. Here is what the overall study found, with its caveats: Clinical and demographic metadata were provided uncurated, with the amount varying by source and participant.

At one collaborating source in Seattle, patients were enrolled during active infection and were followed longitudinally through the course of disease. Each collaborating institution followed its own protocols to collect whole blood in K2EDTA tubes. Collaborator samples were shipped for TCRbeta analysis as frozen whole blood, isolated PBMCs, or DNA extracted from either sample type. Sequenced input: peripheral blood. Recombination joined TRBV7-8 with TRBJ2-7; 9 of the junction bases match TRBD1. The receptor was isolated from a woman older than 75 with COVID-19, enrolled during active disease. The CDR3: CASSLRDRVVYEQYF. The DNA sequence is as follows: TGTGCCAGCAGCTTACGGGACAGGGTAGTATACGAGCAGTACTTC.